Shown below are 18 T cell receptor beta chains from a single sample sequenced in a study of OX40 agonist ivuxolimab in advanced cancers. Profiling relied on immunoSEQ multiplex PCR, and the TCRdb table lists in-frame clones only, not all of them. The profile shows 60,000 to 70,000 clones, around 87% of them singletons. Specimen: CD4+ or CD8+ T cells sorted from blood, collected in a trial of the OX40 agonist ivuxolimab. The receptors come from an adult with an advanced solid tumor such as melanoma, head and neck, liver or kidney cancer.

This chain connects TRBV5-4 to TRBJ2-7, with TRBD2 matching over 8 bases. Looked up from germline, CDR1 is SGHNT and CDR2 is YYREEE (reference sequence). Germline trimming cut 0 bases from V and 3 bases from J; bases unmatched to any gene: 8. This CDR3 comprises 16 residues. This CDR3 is CASSLGIGLASYEQYF. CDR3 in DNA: TGTGCCAGCAGCTTGGGGATTGGACTAGCAAGCTACGAGCAGTACTTC.

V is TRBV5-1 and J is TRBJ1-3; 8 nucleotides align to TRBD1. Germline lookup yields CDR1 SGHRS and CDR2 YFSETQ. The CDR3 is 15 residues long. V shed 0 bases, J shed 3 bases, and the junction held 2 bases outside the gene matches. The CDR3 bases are TGCGCCAGCAGCTTGGAACAGGGGGGTGGAAACACCATATATTTT. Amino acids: CASSLEQGGGNTIYF.

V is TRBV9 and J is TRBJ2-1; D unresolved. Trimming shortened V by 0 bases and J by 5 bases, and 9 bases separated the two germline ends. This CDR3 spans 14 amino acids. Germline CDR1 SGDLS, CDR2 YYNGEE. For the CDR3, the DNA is TGTGCCAGCAGCGTAGAGTCAGCTAACAATGAGCAGTTCTTC. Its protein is CASSVESANNEQFF.

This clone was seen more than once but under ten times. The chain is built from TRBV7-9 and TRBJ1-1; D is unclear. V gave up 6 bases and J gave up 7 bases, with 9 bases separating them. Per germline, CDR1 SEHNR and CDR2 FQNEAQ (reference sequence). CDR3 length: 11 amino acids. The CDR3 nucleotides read TGTGCCAGCAGGAGCTCCAGTGAAGCTTTCTTT. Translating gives CASRSSSEAFF. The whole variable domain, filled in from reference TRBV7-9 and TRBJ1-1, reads DTGVSQNPRHKITKRGQNVTFRCDPISEHNRLYWYRQTLGQGPEFLTYFQNEAQLEKSRLLSDRFSAERPKGSFSTLEIQRTEQGDSAMYLCASRSSSEAFFGQGTRLTVV.

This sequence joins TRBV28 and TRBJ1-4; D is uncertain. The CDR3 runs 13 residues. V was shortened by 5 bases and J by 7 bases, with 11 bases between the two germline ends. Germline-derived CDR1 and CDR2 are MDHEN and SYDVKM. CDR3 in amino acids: CASSPIRPEKLFF. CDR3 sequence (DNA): TGTGCCAGCAGTCCCATCAGACCTGAAAAACTGTTTTTT.

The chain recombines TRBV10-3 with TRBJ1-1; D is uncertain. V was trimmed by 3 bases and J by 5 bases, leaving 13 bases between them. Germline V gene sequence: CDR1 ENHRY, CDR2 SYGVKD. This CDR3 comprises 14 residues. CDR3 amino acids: CAISEFEGRTEAFF. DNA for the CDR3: TGTGCCATCAGTGAATTCGAGGGTCGAACTGAAGCTTTCTTT.

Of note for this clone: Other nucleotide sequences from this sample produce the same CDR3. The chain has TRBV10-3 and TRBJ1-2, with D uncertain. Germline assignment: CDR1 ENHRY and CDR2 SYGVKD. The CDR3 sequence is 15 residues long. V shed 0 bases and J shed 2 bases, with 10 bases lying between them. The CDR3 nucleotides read TGTGCCATCAGTGAGTCGGAGGGCCTCAACTATGGCTACACCTTC. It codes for CAISESEGLNYGYTF.

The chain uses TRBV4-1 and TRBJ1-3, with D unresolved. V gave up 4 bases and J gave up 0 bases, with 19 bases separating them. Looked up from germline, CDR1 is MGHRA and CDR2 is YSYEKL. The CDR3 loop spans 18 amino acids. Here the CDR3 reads CASSRLYELKSSGNTIYF. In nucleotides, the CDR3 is TGCGCCAGCAGCCGATTGTATGAGCTGAAGAGCTCTGGAAACACCATATATTTT.

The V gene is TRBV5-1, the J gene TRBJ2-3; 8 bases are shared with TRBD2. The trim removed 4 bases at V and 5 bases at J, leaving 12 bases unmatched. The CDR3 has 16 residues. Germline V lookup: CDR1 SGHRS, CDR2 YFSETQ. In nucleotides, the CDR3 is TGCGCCAGCAGCCTCAGGAAAGCGGGAGTGGTAGATACGCAGTATTTT. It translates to CASSLRKAGVVDTQYF.

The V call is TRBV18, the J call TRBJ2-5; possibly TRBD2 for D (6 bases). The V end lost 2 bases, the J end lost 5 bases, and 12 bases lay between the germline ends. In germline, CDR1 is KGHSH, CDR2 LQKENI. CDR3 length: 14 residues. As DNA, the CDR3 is TGTGCCAGCTCACCAGCCCGGGGGTACGAGACCCAGTACTTC. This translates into CASSPARGYETQYF.

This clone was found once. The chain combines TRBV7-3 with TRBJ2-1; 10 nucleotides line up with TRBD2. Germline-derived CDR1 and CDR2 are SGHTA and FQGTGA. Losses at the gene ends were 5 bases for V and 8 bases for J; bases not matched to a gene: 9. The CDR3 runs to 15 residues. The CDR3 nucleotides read TGTGCCAGCAGCCTAAGCGGGGGGGCCCAACATGAGCAGTTCTTC. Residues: CASSLSGGAQHEQFF.

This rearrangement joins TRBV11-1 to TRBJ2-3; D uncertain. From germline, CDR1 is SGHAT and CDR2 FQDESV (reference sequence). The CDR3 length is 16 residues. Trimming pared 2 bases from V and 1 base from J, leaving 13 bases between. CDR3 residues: CASSLHPPGRTDTQYF. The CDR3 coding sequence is TGTGCCAGCAGCTTACATCCCCCAGGCCGCACAGATACGCAGTATTTT.

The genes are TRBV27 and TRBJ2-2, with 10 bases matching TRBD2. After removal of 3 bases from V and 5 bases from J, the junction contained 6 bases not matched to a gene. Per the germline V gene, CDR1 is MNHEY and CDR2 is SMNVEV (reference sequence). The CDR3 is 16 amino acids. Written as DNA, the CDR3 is TGTGCCAGCAGTTTCAGAGCGGGGGGGCAAACCGGGGAGCTGTTTTTT. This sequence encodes CASSFRAGGQTGELFF.

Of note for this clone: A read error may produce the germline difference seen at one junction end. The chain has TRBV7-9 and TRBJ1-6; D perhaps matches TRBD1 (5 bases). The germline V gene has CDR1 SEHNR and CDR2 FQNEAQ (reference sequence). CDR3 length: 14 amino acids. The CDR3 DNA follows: TGTGCCAGCAGCACAGCGGGGACTGGTTCACCCCACCACTTT. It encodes CASSTAGTGSPHHF.

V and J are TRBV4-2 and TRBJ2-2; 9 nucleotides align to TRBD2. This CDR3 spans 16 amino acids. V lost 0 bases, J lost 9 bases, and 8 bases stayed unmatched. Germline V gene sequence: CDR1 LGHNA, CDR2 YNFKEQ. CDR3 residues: CASSQDLAGSSRELFF. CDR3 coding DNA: TGTGCCAGCAGCCAAGACCTAGCGGGGAGTAGCAGGGAGCTGTTTTTT.

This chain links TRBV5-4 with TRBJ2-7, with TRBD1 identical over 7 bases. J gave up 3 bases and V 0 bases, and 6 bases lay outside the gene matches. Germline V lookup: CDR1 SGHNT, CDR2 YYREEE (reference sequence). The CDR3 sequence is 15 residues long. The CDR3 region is CASSLEGAGRYEQYF. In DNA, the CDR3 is TGTGCCAGCAGCTTGGAGGGGGCGGGCCGCTACGAGCAGTACTTC.

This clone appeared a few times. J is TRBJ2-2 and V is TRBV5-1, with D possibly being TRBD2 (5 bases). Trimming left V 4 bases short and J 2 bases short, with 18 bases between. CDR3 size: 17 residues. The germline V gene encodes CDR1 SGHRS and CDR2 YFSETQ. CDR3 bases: TGCGCCAGCAGCGGCGGACTTAGGACTTTTAACACCGGGGAGCTGTTTTTT. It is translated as CASSGGLRTFNTGELFF.

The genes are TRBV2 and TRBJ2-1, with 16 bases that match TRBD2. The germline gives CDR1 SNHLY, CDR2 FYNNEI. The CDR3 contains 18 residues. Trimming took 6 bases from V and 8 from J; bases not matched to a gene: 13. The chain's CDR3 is CASSSLGSGTSGRDEQFF. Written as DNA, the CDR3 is TGTGCCAGCAGCTCTTTGGGATCCGGGACTAGCGGGAGGGATGAGCAGTTCTTC.